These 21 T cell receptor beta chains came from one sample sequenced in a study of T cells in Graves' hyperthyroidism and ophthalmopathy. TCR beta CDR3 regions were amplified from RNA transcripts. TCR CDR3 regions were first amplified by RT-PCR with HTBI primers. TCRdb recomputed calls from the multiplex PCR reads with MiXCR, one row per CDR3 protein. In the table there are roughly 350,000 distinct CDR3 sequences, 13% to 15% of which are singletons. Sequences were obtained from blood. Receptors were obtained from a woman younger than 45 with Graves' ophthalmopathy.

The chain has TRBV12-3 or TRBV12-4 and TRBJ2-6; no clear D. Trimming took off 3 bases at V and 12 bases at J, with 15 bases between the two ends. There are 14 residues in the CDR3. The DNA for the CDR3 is TGTGCCAGCAGTTTGACGGCGCCCGCCTTCGTCCTGACTTTC. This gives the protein CASSLTAPAFVLTF.

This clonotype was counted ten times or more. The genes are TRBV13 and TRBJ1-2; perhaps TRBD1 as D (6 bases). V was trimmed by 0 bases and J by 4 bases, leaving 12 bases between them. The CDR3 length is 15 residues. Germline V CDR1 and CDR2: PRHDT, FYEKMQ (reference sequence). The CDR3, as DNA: TGTGCCAGCAGCTTAGGAAGGGGGATGTTCTATGGCTACACCTTC. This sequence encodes CASSLGRGMFYGYTF.

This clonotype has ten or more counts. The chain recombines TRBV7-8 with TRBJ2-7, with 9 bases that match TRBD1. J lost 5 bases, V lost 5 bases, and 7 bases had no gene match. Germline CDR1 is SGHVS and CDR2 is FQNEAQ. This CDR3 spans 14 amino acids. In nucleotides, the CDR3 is TGTGCCAGCAGCCTGGGACAGGGTTACGACGAGCAGTACTTC. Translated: CASSLGQGYDEQYF.

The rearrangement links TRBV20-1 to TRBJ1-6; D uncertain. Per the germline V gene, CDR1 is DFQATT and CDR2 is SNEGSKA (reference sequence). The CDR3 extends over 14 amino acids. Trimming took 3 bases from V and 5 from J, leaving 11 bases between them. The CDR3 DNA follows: TGCAGTGCTAGCGACACGGGCCATAATTCACCCCTCCACTTT. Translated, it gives CSASDTGHNSPLHF.

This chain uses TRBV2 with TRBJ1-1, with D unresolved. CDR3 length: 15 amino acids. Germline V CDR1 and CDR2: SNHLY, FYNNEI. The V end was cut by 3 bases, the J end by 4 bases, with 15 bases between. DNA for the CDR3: TGTGCCAGCAGTGAGGCTAGGAGGGAGGGCACTGAAGCTTTCTTT. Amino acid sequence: CASSEARREGTEAFF.

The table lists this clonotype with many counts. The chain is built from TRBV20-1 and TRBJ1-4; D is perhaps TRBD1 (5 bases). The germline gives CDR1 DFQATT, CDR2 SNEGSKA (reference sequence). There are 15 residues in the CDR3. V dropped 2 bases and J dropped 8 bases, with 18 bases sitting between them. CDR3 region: CSARSREGNPEKLFF. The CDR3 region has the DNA TGCAGTGCTAGATCCCGGGAGGGGAATCCCGAAAAACTGTTTTTT.

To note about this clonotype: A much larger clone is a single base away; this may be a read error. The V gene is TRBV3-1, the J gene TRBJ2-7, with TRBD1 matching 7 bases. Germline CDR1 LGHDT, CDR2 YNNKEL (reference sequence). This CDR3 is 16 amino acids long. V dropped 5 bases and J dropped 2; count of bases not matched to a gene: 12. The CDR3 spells CASSSTGAESPYEQYF. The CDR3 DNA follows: TGTGCCAGCAGCTCAACAGGGGCCGAAAGCCCCTACGAGCAGTACTTC.

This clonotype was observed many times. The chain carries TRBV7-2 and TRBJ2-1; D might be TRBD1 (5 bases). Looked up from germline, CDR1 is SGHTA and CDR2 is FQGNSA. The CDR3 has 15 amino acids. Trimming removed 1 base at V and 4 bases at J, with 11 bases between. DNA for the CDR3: TGTGCCAGCAGCTTAGTAAGGGGCGGTTACAATGAGCAGTTCTTC. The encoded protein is CASSLVRGGYNEQFF. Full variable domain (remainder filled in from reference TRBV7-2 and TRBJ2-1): GAGVSQSPSNKVTEKGKDVELRCDPISGHTALYWYRQSLGQGLEFLIYFQGNSAPDKSGLPSDRFSAERTGGSVSTLTIQRTQQEDSAVYLCASSLVRGGYNEQFFGPGTRLTVL.

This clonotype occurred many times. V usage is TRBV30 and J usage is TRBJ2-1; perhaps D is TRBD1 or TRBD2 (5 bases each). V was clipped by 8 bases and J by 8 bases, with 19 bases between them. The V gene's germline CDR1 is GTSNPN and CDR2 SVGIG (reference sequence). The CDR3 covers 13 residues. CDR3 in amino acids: CALEGESSDEQFF. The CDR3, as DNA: TGTGCCCTGGAAGGGGAGTCCAGCGATGAGCAGTTCTTC.

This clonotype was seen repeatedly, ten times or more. The CDR3 sequence is CASSPHSISYEQYF. CDR3 nucleotides: TGTGCCAGCAGTCCGCACAGTATCTCCTACGAGCAGTACTTC. The gene calls are TRBV28 and TRBJ2-7; D not certain. Per the germline V gene, CDR1 is MDHEN and CDR2 is SYDVKM. Trimming shortened V by 5 bases and J by 0 bases, and 11 bases separated the two germline ends. The CDR3 is made up of 14 amino acids.

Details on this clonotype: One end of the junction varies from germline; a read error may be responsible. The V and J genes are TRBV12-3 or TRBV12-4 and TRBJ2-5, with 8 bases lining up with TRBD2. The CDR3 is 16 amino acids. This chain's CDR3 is CAISWGAGGLGETQYF. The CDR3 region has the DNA TGTGCCATCAGTTGGGGGGCGGGGGGATTGGGGGAGACCCAGTACTTC.

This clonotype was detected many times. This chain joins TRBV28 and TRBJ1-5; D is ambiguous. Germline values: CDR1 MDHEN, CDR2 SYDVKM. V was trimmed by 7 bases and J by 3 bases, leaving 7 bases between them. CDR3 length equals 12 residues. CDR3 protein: CASTADNQPQHF. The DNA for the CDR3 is TGTGCCAGCACAGCCGACAATCAGCCCCAGCATTTT.

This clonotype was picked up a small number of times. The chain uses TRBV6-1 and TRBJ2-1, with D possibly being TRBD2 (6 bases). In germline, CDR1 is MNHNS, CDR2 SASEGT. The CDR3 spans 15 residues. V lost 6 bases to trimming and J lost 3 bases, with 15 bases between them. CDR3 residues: CASSRTTGGYNEQFF. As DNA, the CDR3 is TGTGCCAGCAGCCGGACAACCGGGGGCTACAATGAGCAGTTCTTC.

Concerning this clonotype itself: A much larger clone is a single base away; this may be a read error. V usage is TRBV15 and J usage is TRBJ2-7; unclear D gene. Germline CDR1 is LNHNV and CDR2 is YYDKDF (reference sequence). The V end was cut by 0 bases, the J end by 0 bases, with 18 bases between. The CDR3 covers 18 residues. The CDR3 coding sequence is TGTGCCACCAGCAGAGATTTGGGTATTGTAGAATCCTCCTACGAGCAGTACTTC. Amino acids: CATSRDLGIVESSYEQYF.

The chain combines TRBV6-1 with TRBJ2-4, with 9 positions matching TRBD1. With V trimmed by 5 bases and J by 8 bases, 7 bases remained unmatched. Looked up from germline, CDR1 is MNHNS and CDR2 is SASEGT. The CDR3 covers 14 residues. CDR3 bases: TGTGCCAGCAGTCTTGGGACAGGGCCTGACATTCAGTACTTC. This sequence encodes CASSLGTGPDIQYF.

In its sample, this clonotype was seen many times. DNA for the CDR3: TGCGCCAGCAGCTTCGACAGGGGAGTGACCGGGGAGCTGTTTTTT. As protein: CASSFDRGVTGELFF. The V and J genes are TRBV5-1 and TRBJ2-2, with TRBD1 matching over 8 bases. The V gene end was trimmed by 2 bases and the J gene end by 5 bases; junction bases not matched to a gene: 5. This CDR3 has 15 amino acids. Germline lookup yields CDR1 SGHRS and CDR2 YFSETQ.

CDR3 nucleotides: TGTGCCAGCAGTCGACGCGGGGGAGGAGGCAATGAGCAGTTCTTC. Protein product: CASSRRGGGGNEQFF. This chain joins TRBV6-1 and TRBJ2-1, with 7 nucleotides matching TRBD2. Germline V gene sequence: CDR1 MNHNS, CDR2 SASEGT. Trimming cost V 5 bases and J 6 bases; bases outside gene matches: 10. The CDR3 extends over 15 amino acids.

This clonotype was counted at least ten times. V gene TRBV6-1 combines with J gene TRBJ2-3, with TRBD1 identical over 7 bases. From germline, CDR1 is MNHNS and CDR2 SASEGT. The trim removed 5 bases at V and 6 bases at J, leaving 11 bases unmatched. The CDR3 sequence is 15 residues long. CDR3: CASSYRGTKRDTQYF. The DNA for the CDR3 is TGTGCCAGCAGTTACAGGGGTACTAAAAGGGATACGCAGTATTTT.

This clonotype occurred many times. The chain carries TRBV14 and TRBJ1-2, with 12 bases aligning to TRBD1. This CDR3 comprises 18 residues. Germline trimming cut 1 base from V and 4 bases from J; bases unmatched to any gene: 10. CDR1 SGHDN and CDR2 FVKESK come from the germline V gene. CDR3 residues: CASSQGRDRGRGLYGYTF. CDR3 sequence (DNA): TGTGCCAGCAGCCAAGGCCGGGACAGGGGGCGAGGACTCTATGGCTACACCTTC.

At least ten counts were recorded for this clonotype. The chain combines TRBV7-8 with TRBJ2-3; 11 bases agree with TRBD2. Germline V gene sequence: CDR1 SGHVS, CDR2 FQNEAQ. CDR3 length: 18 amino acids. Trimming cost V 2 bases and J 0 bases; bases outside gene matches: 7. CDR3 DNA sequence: TGTGCCAGCAGCTTATTACTAGCGGGGGACGCTAGCACAGATACGCAGTATTTT. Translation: CASSLLLAGDASTDTQYF.

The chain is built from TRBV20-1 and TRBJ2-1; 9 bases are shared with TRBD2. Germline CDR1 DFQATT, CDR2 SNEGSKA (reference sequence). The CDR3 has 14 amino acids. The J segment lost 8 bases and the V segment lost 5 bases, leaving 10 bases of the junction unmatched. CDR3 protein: CSAGSGGRADEQFF. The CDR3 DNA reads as TGCAGTGCTGGAAGCGGGGGGAGGGCGGATGAGCAGTTCTTC.